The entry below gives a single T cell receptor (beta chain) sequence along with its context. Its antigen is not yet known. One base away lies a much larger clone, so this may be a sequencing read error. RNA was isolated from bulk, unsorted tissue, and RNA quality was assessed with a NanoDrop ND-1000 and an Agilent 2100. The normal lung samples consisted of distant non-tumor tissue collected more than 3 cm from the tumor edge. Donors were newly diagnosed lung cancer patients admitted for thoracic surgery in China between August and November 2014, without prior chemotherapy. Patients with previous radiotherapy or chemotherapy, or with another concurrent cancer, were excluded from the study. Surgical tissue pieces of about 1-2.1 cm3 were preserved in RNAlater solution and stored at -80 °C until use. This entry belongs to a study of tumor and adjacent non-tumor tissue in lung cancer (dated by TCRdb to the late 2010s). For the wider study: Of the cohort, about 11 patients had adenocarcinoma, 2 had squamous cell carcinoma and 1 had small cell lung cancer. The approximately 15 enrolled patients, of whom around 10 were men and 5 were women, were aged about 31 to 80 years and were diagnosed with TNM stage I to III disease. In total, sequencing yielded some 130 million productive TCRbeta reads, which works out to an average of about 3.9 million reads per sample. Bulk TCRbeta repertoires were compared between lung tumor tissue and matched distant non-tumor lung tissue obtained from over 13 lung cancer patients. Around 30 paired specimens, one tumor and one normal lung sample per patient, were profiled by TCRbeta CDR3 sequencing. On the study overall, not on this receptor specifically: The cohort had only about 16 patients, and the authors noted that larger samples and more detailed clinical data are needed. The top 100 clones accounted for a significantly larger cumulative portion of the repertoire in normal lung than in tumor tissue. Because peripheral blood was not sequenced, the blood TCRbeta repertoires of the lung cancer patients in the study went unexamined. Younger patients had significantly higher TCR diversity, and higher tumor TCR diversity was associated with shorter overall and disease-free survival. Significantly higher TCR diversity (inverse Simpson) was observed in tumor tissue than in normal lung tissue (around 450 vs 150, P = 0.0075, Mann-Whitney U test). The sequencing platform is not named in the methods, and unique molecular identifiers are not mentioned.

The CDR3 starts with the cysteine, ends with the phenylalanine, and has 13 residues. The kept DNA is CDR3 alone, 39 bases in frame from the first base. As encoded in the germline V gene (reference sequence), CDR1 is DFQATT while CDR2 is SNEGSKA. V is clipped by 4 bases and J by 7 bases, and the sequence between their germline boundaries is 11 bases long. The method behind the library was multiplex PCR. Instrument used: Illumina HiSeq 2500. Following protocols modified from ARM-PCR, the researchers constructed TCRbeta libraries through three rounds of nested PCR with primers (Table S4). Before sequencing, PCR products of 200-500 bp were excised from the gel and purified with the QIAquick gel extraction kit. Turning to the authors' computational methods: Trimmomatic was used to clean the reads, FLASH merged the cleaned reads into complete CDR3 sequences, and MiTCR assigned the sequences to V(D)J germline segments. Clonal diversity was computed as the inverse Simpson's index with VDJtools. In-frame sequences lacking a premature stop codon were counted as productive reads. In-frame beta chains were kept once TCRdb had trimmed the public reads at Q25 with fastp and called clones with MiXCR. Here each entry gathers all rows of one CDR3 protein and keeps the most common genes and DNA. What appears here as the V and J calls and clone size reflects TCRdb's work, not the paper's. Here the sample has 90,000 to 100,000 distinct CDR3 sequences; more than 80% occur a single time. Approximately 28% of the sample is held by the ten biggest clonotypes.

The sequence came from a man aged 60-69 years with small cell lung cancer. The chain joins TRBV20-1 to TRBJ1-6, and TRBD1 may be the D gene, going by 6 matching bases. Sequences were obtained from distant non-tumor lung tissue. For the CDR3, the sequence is CSATLDSNSPLHF. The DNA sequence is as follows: TGCAGTGCTACCCTGGACAGCAATTCACCCCTCCACTTT.